Listed here are 3 T cell receptor beta chains from one sample, sequenced in a study of monozygotic twins with inflammatory bowel disease. Reanalyzing the 5' RACE reads, TCRdb keeps one entry per CDR3 protein, without DNA. The sample's table shows 400,000 to 500,000 distinct CDR3 sequences. Material: blood. These receptors all come from a human donor with ulcerative colitis or Crohn's disease, or a healthy co-twin of an affected twin (not recorded which).

V is TRBV7-3 and J is TRBJ2-7; the TCRdb D gene call, TRBD2, has no DNA to confirm it. In germline, CDR1 is SGHTA, CDR2 FQGTGA. The CDR3 is 13 amino acids. The CDR3 spells CASSLVRGGEQYF.

The chain uses TRBV3-1 and TRBJ1-2; TCRdb names TRBD1, which stays unverified in the absence of DNA. The CDR3 spans 13 residues. Germline CDR1 and CDR2: LGHDT and YNNKEL (reference sequence). CDR3: CASSQEVGVSYTF. Full variable domain (rest looked up from reference TRBV3-1 and TRBJ1-2): DTAVSQTPKYLVTQMGNDKSIKCEQNLGHDTMYWYKQDSKKFLKIMFSYNNKELIINETVPNRFSPKSPDKAHLNLHINSLELGDSAVYFCASSQEVGVSYTFGSGTRLTVV.

The chain uses TRBV2 and TRBJ2-7; absent DNA, TCRdb's TRBD1 call cannot be checked. CDR1 and CDR2 (germline): SNHLY, FYNNEI. This CDR3 comprises 15 residues. The CDR3 protein is CASSERTGEYNEQYF.